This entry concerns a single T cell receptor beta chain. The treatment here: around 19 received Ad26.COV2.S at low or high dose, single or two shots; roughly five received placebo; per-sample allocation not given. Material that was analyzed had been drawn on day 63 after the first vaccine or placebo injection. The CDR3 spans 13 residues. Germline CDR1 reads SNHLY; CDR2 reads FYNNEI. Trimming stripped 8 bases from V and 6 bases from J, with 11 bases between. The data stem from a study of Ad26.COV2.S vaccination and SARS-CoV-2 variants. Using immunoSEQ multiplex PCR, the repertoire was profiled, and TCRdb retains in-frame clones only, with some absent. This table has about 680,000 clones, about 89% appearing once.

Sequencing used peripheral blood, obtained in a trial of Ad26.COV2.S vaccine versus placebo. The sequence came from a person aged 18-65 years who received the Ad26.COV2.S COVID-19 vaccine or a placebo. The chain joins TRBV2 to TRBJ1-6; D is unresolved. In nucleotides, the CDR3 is TGTGCCAGCGGATCGCGCCTTAATTCACCCCTCCACTTT. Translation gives CASGSRLNSPLHF. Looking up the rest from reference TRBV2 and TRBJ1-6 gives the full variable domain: EPEVTQTPSHQVTQMGQEVILRCVPISNHLYFYWYRQILGQKVEFLVSFYNNEISEKSEIFDDQFSVERPDGSNFTLKIRSTKLEDSAMYFCASGSRLNSPLHFGNGTRLTVT.